This entry features one TCR beta chain sequence. Its matching antigen is unknown. Specified treatment: roughly 10-day PBMC culture with coronavirus spike peptide pools or control peptides (ViraFEST assay). Gathered ahead of the COVID-19 pandemic (2011-2018) were the CD4+ T cells of the unexposed donor. ViraFEST grew antigen-specific T cells using peptide pools, then sequenced TCRs. Trimming cost V 5 bases and J 4 bases, with 14 bases left between them. Germline V lookup: CDR1 SEHNR, CDR2 FQNEAQ (reference sequence). The CDR3 runs to 14 residues. These data are taken from a study of vaccination and CD4 T cells after COVID-19. In the study overall: Four females and six males made up the convalescents, with two Hispanic. Diagnosis preceded the drawing of post-COVID samples by a median 101 days (range 35 to 161).

CD4+ T cells that had been cultured provided DNA sequenced with the Oncomine TCR Beta short-read assay. Via MiXCR, TCRdb re-called the PCR reads, giving one row per CDR3 protein. The table includes several thousand distinct CDR3 sequences, under 55% detected once. Source material: CD4+ T cells from blood, cultured in vitro. This receptor was obtained from a human donor in good health. This chain connects TRBV7-9 to TRBJ1-2; D gene unclear. For the CDR3, the DNA is TGTGCCAGCAGCCGACCCGGGAGACTCTATGGCTACACCTTC. This sequence encodes CASSRPGRLYGYTF.